A single sample is the source of the 29 T cell receptor beta chains below, sequenced in a study of blood T cell repertoires in COVID-19. The assay was immunoSEQ multiplex PCR, and TCRdb's table has in-frame clones only and misses some. Seen here are some 51,000 clones, about nine tenths observed once, and the top ten hold about 6.2%. Sequenced material: peripheral blood. These TCRs come from a man between 40 and 49 years old with acute or convalescent COVID-19.

The chain combines TRBV11-3 with TRBJ2-6, with D maybe TRBD2 (6 bases). The germline V gene encodes CDR1 SGHNT and CDR2 YENEEA. V lost 5 bases to trimming and J lost 4 bases, with 12 bases between them. The CDR3 spans 15 residues. The CDR3 DNA follows: TGTGCCAGCAGCGGAGGGTTGGGAGGGGCCAACGTCCTGACTTTC. Protein product: CASSGGLGGANVLTF.

The gene calls are TRBV2 and TRBJ1-4; 9 nucleotides line up with TRBD1. The CDR3 consists of 14 residues. The trim removed 5 bases at V and 8 bases at J, leaving 6 bases unmatched. Germline V gene data show CDR1 as SNHLY and CDR2 as FYNNEI. The CDR3 is CASSWTGAEEKLFF. In DNA form, the CDR3 reads TGTGCCAGCAGTTGGACAGGGGCTGAAGAAAAACTGTTTTTT.

CDR3 sequence reads: CASSEPGQGGWGNQPQHF. CDR3 nucleotides: TGCGCCAGCAGTGAGCCGGGACAGGGGGGCTGGGGCAATCAGCCCCAGCATTTT. This chain joins TRBV10-2 and TRBJ1-5; 11 bases agree with TRBD1. The ends lost 2 bases at V and 2 bases at J; junction bases unmatched: 8. This CDR3 is 18 amino acids long. Germline V gene lookup returns CDR1 WSHSY and CDR2 SAAADI.

This sequence joins TRBV4-1 and TRBJ2-2; D might be TRBD2 (6 bases). The CDR3 has 18 amino acids. Trimming stripped 1 base from V and 3 bases from J, with 18 bases between. Germline V gene data show CDR1 as MGHRA and CDR2 as YSYEKL. The CDR3 loop is CASSQGAGPPRDTGELFF. For the CDR3, the DNA is TGCGCCAGCAGCCAAGGAGCGGGCCCACCGCGGGACACCGGGGAGCTGTTTTTT.

The chain links TRBV11-3 to TRBJ2-1; D is unresolved. Germline lookup yields CDR1 SGHNT and CDR2 YENEEA. The length of the CDR3 is 13 residues. The V and J ends lost 4 bases and 8 bases respectively, with 12 bases between them. The CDR3 sequence: CASSSRHGDEQFF. The CDR3 region has the DNA TGTGCCAGCAGCTCCCGACATGGCGATGAGCAGTTCTTC.

The DNA of the CDR3 is TGTGCCAGTAGTATAGGGGGGACAGAGAACACTGAAGCTTTCTTT. This encodes CASSIGGTENTEAFF. The genes are TRBV19 and TRBJ1-1; 7 bases fit TRBD1. Germline CDR1 LNHDA, CDR2 SQIVND (reference sequence). This CDR3 spans 15 amino acids. With V trimmed by 1 base and J by 1 base, 3 bases remained unmatched.

This chain connects TRBV5-1 to TRBJ2-1, with unresolved D. Germline CDR1 SGHRS, CDR2 YFSETQ. This CDR3 region has 13 residues. V dropped 4 bases and J dropped 7 bases, with 12 bases sitting between them. The CDR3 spells CASSVPITNEQFF. The CDR3 bases are TGCGCCAGCAGCGTTCCTATAACTAATGAGCAGTTCTTC.

The J gene is TRBJ2-1, the V gene TRBV9; weak D call: TRBD2 (6 bases). The V and J ends lost 0 bases and 2 bases respectively, with 12 bases between them. The CDR3 loop spans 16 amino acids. Per the germline V gene, CDR1 is SGDLS and CDR2 is YYNGEE. CDR3: CASSVGSGIAYNEQFF. The CDR3 DNA sequence: TGTGCCAGCAGCGTAGGTAGCGGTATCGCCTACAATGAGCAGTTCTTC.

The chain joins TRBV3-1 (or the pseudogene TRBV3-2) to TRBJ1-6, with a weak D call TRBD1 (5 bases). Germline assignment: CDR1 LGHDT and CDR2 YNNKEL (reference sequence). This CDR3 contains 17 residues. Trimming pared 1 base from V and 1 base from J, leaving 11 bases between. The DNA of the CDR3 is TGTGCCAGCAGCCAAGTTAGGACACCTTCCTATAATTCACCCCTCCACTTT. Amino acid sequence: CASSQVRTPSYNSPLHF.

This chain joins TRBV4-1 and TRBJ2-1; TRBD2 matches 13 bases. The CDR3 contains 15 residues. Germline V CDR1 and CDR2: MGHRA, YSYEKL. Trimming at V came to 4 bases and at J to 14 bases, leaving 11 bases not matched to a gene. The CDR3 is CASSLQGTSGVKEFF. The CDR3 nucleotides read TGCGCCAGCAGCCTCCAGGGGACTAGCGGGGTTAAGGAGTTCTTC.

This sequence joins TRBV5-6 and TRBJ2-1; D might be TRBD2 (8 bases). Deletions cut 0 bases from V and 10 bases from J, with 20 bases between. Per germline, CDR1 SGHDT and CDR2 YYEEEE. This CDR3 contains 16 residues. The CDR3 DNA follows: TGTGCCAGCAGCTTGGACAGGGGCCTAGCGGGTGGAGAGCAGTTCTTC. Its protein is CASSLDRGLAGGEQFF.

The chain carries TRBV9 and TRBJ2-3; D gene unclear. Looked up from germline, CDR1 is SGDLS and CDR2 is YYNGEE. This CDR3 region has 15 residues. V was cut by 0 bases and J by 2 bases, with 10 bases left in between. For the CDR3, the DNA is TGTGCCAGCAGCGTAGGAGGAGTATCCACAGATACGCAGTATTTT. It yields the protein CASSVGGVSTDTQYF.

V is TRBV24-1 and J is TRBJ2-2; weak D call: TRBD2 (5 bases). V shed 7 bases and J shed 0 bases, with 11 bases lying between them. CDR1 and CDR2 from the germline V gene are KGHDR and SFDVKD. CDR3 length: 15 amino acids. CDR3 DNA sequence: TGTGCCACCAGCGGACTGAACCCGAACACCGGGGAGCTGTTTTTT. Its protein product is CATSGLNPNTGELFF.

The chain carries TRBV9 and TRBJ2-1, with 14 bases that match TRBD2. The CDR3 contains 22 residues. With V trimmed by 1 base and J by 8 bases, 23 bases remained unmatched. The germline V gene encodes CDR1 SGDLS and CDR2 YYNGEE. The CDR3 protein is CASSVPNLRGQVGLAGVHEQFF. For the CDR3, the DNA is TGTGCCAGCAGCGTACCTAACCTTAGGGGACAGGTGGGACTAGCGGGAGTGCATGAGCAGTTCTTC.

The CDR3 DNA is TGCAGCGCAAAAACACCGGGACAGGCATCCAATGAGCAGTTCTTC. Its protein product is CSAKTPGQASNEQFF. This chain joins TRBV29-1 and TRBJ2-1, with 8 bases aligning to TRBD1. This CDR3 contains 15 residues. The V and J ends lost 7 bases and 6 bases, in that order; junction bases with no gene match: 14. Germline CDR1 and CDR2: SQVTM and ANQGSEA.

V is TRBV7-9 and J is TRBJ1-4, with D perhaps matching TRBD1 (5 bases). Looked up from germline, CDR1 is SEHNR and CDR2 is FQNEAQ (reference sequence). V lost 7 bases to trimming and J lost 4 bases, with 10 bases between them. This CDR3 spans 13 amino acids. CDR3 coding DNA: TGTGCCAGCATGGGGCGAGTTAATGAAAAACTGTTTTTT. Translation: CASMGRVNEKLFF.

The CDR3: CASRGTPEHGYTF. For the CDR3, the DNA is TGTGCCAGCAGAGGGACTCCAGAACATGGCTACACCTTC. V and J are TRBV25-1 and TRBJ1-2; a weak D match, TRBD1 (5 bases). The ends were cut back, 6 bases at V and 6 bases at J, with 14 bases in the middle. This CDR3 comprises 13 residues. Germline-derived CDR1 and CDR2 are MGHDK and SYGVNS.

As concerns this clone: Mismatch with germline at one junction end may stem from a read error. The V call is TRBV5-6, the J call TRBJ1-6, with 7 bases aligning to TRBD1. The CDR3 runs to 13 residues. Germline V gene sequence: CDR1 SGHDT, CDR2 YYEEEE. This CDR3 reads CASSSPNRDRLYF. For the CDR3, the DNA is TGTGCCAGCAGCTCGCCGAACCGGGACAGACTCTACTTT.

V is TRBV13 and J is TRBJ2-1; D gene unclear. V lost 5 bases and J lost 6, with 20 bases in between. CDR1 PRHDT and CDR2 FYEKMQ come from the germline V gene (reference sequence). The CDR3 extends over 16 amino acids. The CDR3 DNA sequence: TGTGCCAGCAGCCTCCGATCCCCCCAACGCAGCAATGAGCAGTTCTTC. This sequence encodes CASSLRSPQRSNEQFF.

This rearrangement joins TRBV27 to TRBJ1-2; D remains ambiguous. Trimming took 2 bases from V and 4 from J, leaving 11 bases between them. Germline-derived CDR1 and CDR2 are MNHEY and SMNVEV (reference sequence). CDR3 length equals 14 residues. CDR3 amino acids: CASSLGGRTYGYTF. In nucleotides, the CDR3 is TGTGCCAGCAGTTTAGGAGGCCGCACCTATGGCTACACCTTC.

This clone has more than one count but fewer than ten. This rearrangement joins TRBV9 to TRBJ2-3; 7 bases are a match to TRBD2. The CDR3 has 15 amino acids. The V segment lost 4 bases and the J segment 4 bases; nucleotides outside the gene matches: 9. Germline lookup yields CDR1 SGDLS and CDR2 YYNGEE. DNA of the CDR3: TGTGCCAGCAGCTTAGCCCCTCGGGGGGCAGATACGCAGTATTTT. Translating it yields CASSLAPRGADTQYF.

V usage is TRBV11-3 and J usage is TRBJ2-7, with a possible D match to TRBD2 (6 bases). Trimming stripped 0 bases from V and 2 bases from J, with 14 bases between. Germline CDR1 SGHNT, CDR2 YENEEA. This CDR3 is 16 amino acids long. This chain's CDR3 is CASSLDHRRDAYEQYF. The CDR3 DNA is TGTGCCAGCAGCTTAGATCATCGGCGGGATGCCTACGAGCAGTACTTC.

The chain carries TRBV7-8 and TRBJ2-7; the D gene is possibly TRBD1 (6 bases). The CDR3 runs 14 residues. Per the germline V gene, CDR1 is SGHVS and CDR2 is FQNEAQ. V lost 5 bases, J lost 1 base, and 12 bases lay in between. CDR3 region: CASSQNGQSYEQYF. Written as DNA, the CDR3 is TGTGCCAGCAGCCAAAATGGACAGTCCTACGAGCAGTACTTC.

V is TRBV7-8 and J is TRBJ1-5, with 7 bases aligning to TRBD1. The CDR3 spans 15 residues. CDR1 and CDR2 (germline): SGHVS, FQNEAQ. V lost 5 bases to trimming and J lost 3 bases; unmatched junction nucleotides: 7. The DNA of the CDR3 is TGTGCCAGCAGCCCGGGACAGAAACCCAATCAGCCCCAGCATTTT. It is translated as CASSPGQKPNQPQHF.

This clone was recorded once. The chain combines TRBV5-4 with TRBJ2-5; 8 bases agree with TRBD1. J lost 4 bases, V lost 4 bases, and 6 bases had no gene match. The CDR3 is 14 residues long. CDR1 is SGHNT, CDR2 YYREEE, per germline (reference sequence). The CDR3 DNA reads as TGTGCCAGCAGCGCCGGACAGGGACGAGAGACCCAGTACTTC. This translates into CASSAGQGRETQYF.

J is TRBJ2-2 and V is TRBV4-1, with TRBD1 identical over 7 bases. CDR1 and CDR2 (germline): MGHRA, YSYEKL. The CDR3 has 16 residues. V was pared by 2 bases and J by 6 bases, with 9 bases of the junction left unmatched. The DNA for the CDR3 is TGCGCCAGCAGCCAATCTACGACAGGGAATCCCGGGGAGCTGTTTTTT. This encodes CASSQSTTGNPGELFF.

The chain employs TRBV5-6 and TRBJ2-3; maybe TRBD2 (6 bases). The CDR3 is 17 amino acids. Trimming shortened V by 1 base and J by 7 bases, and 22 bases separated the two germline ends. CDR1 is SGHDT and CDR2 is YYEEEE in the germline V gene. CDR3 in DNA: TGTGCCAGCAGCTTGTTGGTAGCGGAGGCCCTAGGAAATACGCAGTATTTT. Translated: CASSLLVAEALGNTQYF.

V is TRBV7-9 and J is TRBJ1-2, with D unresolved. Germline assignment: CDR1 SEHNR and CDR2 FQNEAQ (reference sequence). The CDR3 runs to 16 residues. V lost 4 bases, J lost 0 bases, and 15 bases lay in between. The CDR3 coding sequence is TGTGCCAGCAGCTATCAGGATACAGAAGCTAACTATGGCTACACCTTC. It codes for CASSYQDTEANYGYTF.

This clone was observed a few times. The chain has TRBV6-5 and TRBJ2-4, with 7 bases lining up with TRBD2. The CDR3 spans 13 residues. Germline assignment: CDR1 MNHEY and CDR2 SVGAGI. V lost 2 bases, J lost 7 bases, and 2 bases stayed unmatched. The CDR3 DNA reads as TGTGCCAGCAGTTACGACGGGGGGAACATTCAGTACTTC. Its translation is CASSYDGGNIQYF.